The subject of this entry is one T cell receptor beta chain. Its antigen is not identified. The V and J ends lost 5 bases and 6 bases, in that order; junction bases with no gene match: 7. The CDR3 totals 15 residues. Germline-derived CDR1 and CDR2 are LGHNA and YNFKEQ. The assay was immunoSEQ multiplex PCR, and TCRdb's table has in-frame clones only and misses some. Seen here are more than 250,000 clones, approximately 95% observed once, and the top ten hold approximately 0.52%. These data belong to a study of T cell responses to AZD1222 COVID-19 vaccine. Study-level points and caveats: White British people made up most donors, females outnumbered males, and clonal diversity was possibly underestimated. Once two AZD1222 doses were given, Spike-specific TCR breadth and depth went up. Close to half of all spike-specific TCRs reportedly target regions of the variants that are unmutated.

The genes are TRBV4-2 and TRBJ2-7; TRBD2 agrees at 13 bases. The material sequenced was peripheral blood, taken on day 0 of AZD1222 vaccination. The receptor's source is an adult in good health. In DNA, the CDR3 is TGTGCCAGCAGCGCTCGACTAGCGGGGGGCAGCGAGCAGTACTTC. Translation gives CASSARLAGGSEQYF.